This is a list of T cell receptor beta chains from one sample in a study of human T cells and chemical hapten exposure. TCRdb fed the RACE reads into MiXCR, producing one record per CDR3 protein. Of some 400,000 distinct CDR3 sequences listed, more than 4.5% were seen once; the top ten hold 2% to 2.5%. Sequencing was performed on whole blood, taken in connection with sensitization to the hapten diphenylcyclopropenone (DPC). The source of these receptors is a woman in her 50s with alopecia areata. Some clones in this sample may be carry-over from other donors' samples. CDR3s include the opening cysteine and the closing phenylalanine or tryptophan. D genes are given only for firm matches. Part of the rows lack a size; the others show once, few, many or a class for expanded clones.

v_call: TRBV20-1; d_call: TRBD1; j_call: TRBJ1-1; clone_size: NA; cdr3_aa: CSARGLTGGRTEAFF; cdr3_nt: TGCAGTGCTAGGGGCCTGACAGGGGGGAGGACTGAAGCTTTCTTT
v_call: TRBV20-1; d_call: TRBD1; j_call: TRBJ2-7; clone_size: many; cdr3_aa: CSANTGGSPYEQYF; cdr3_nt: TGCAGTGCTAATACAGGGGGAAGCCCCTACGAGCAGTACTTC
v_call: TRBV7-2; d_call: NA; j_call: TRBJ2-3; clone_size: many; cdr3_aa: CASSLEGARGGDTQYF; cdr3_nt: TGTGCCAGCAGCTTAGAGGGGGCGCGGGGCGGAGATACGCAGTATTTT
v_call: TRBV6-2/TRBV6-3; d_call: NA; j_call: TRBJ2-1; clone_size: many; cdr3_aa: CASSYQSSSYNEQFF; cdr3_nt: TGTGCCAGCAGTTATCAGAGTAGCTCCTACAATGAGCAGTTCTTC
v_call: TRBV14; d_call: NA; j_call: TRBJ2-3; clone_size: few; cdr3_aa: CASSQEIESRSDTQYF; cdr3_nt: TGTGCCAGCAGCCAAGAGATCGAGAGTAGATCCGATACGCAGTATTTT
v_call: TRBV5-1; d_call: NA; j_call: TRBJ2-5; clone_size: many; cdr3_aa: CASSLARARGETQYF; cdr3_nt: TGCGCCAGCAGCTTGGCCAGGGCCCGAGGAGAGACCCAGTACTTC
v_call: TRBV24-1; d_call: NA; j_call: TRBJ1-2; clone_size: many; cdr3_aa: CATSADILGGYTF; cdr3_nt: TGTGCCACCAGTGCGGACATTTTAGGCGGCTACACCTTC
v_call: TRBV3-1; d_call: NA; j_call: TRBJ1-1; clone_size: many; cdr3_aa: CASSSSQDWDTEAFF; cdr3_nt: TGTGCCAGCAGCTCATCACAGGATTGGGACACTGAAGCTTTCTTT
v_call: TRBV7-9; d_call: NA; j_call: TRBJ1-4; clone_size: few; cdr3_aa: CASSLASEKLFF; cdr3_nt: TGTGCCAGCAGCTTAGCCAGCGAAAAACTGTTTTTT
v_call: TRBV6-2/TRBV6-3; d_call: NA; j_call: TRBJ2-2; clone_size: many; cdr3_aa: CASSSIPTGELFF; cdr3_nt: TGTGCCAGCAGCTCAATCCCGACCGGGGAGCTGTTTTTT
v_call: TRBV19; d_call: TRBD1; j_call: TRBJ1-6; clone_size: few; cdr3_aa: CASRIRDSYNSPLHF; cdr3_nt: TGTGCCAGTAGGATTCGGGACAGCTATAATTCACCCCTCCACTTT
v_call: TRBV11-2; d_call: TRBD2; j_call: TRBJ2-1; clone_size: many; cdr3_aa: CASSLEASGEQFF; cdr3_nt: TGTGCCAGCAGCTTAGAGGCTAGCGGTGAGCAGTTCTTC
v_call: TRBV30; d_call: NA; j_call: TRBJ1-4; clone_size: NA; cdr3_aa: CAWSPRGEKLFF; cdr3_nt: TGTGCCTGGAGTCCGCGGGGGGAAAAACTGTTTTTT
v_call: TRBV12-3/TRBV12-4; d_call: TRBD1; j_call: TRBJ1-1; clone_size: many; cdr3_aa: CASSTSGTGGTEAFF; cdr3_nt: TGTGCCAGCAGTACCTCCGGGACAGGGGGGACTGAAGCTTTCTTT